The clone carrying this T cell receptor beta chain was recorded a few times. What it recognizes is unknown. The authors ran a second PCR of about 7 to 12 cycles using a sample-barcoded 5' primer and a J-beta primer mix. TCRdb called the 5' RACE reads again in MiXCR, with one record for every CDR3 protein. Of hundreds of thousands of distinct CDR3 sequences detected, under 55% appear once; the ten largest clones hold roughly a fifth. The data were taken from a study of blood T cells in healthy people across ages. The study drew donors from healthy Caucasian individuals in Russia aged roughly 6 to 90. Study-level findings and limits: Estimates of diversity drawn from one million T cells were considered underestimates. There was a strong correlation between TCR beta diversity and naive T cell percentage.

This CDR3 contains 17 residues. After removal of 2 bases from V and 13 bases from J, the junction contained 15 bases not matched to a gene. CDR1 and CDR2 from the germline V gene are PRHDT and FYEKMQ (reference sequence). The sample was blood. The V call is TRBV13, the J call TRBJ1-6; the match to TRBD1 covers 9 bases. This TCR was recovered from a man aged 60-69 years in good health. CDR3 region: CASSLSRPGTGFTPLHF. CDR3 nucleotides: TGTGCCAGCAGCTTAAGCCGACCCGGGACAGGGTTTACGCCCCTCCACTTT. Based on the CDR3 plus reference TRBV13 and TRBJ1-6, the full variable domain is AAGVIQSPRHLIKEKRETATLKCYPIPRHDTVYWYQQGPGQDPQFLISFYEKMQSDKGSIPDRFSAQQFSDYHSELNMSSLELGDSALYFCASSLSRPGTGFTPLHFGNGTRLTVT.